The source of this T cell receptor beta chain is a study of beta chain features in type 1 diabetes (dated by TCRdb to between 2018 and 2020). Regarding the study in general: Mean age, gender distribution, total cell number and subset yield did not differ between patients and healthy donors. A total of 85 million to 140 million sorted cells were examined across all samples, and a strong correlation was observed between cell number per subset and RNA yield. In the study, TCRB repertoires of sorted circulating CD4+ T cell subsets from recently diagnosed type 1 diabetes patients were compared with those of matched healthy donors. Whereas all 30 or so donors provided naive and central memory subsets, regulatory and stem cell-like memory subsets were isolated from just 8 patients and roughly eight healthy donors.

This clone was seen a single time. No antigen is known for it. It has no much larger one-base neighbor in the sample; base qualities were not kept. What the authors observed across the whole study: At VDJ recombination sites, type 1 diabetes patients had fewer insertions and more deleted nucleotides, which implies abnormalities in thymic rearrangement. Because cDNA was sequenced instead of genomic DNA, activated cells with high expression could be over-represented, although the groups did not differ in activation or CD3 levels. Shorter templates might have been favored by PCR, but patient and control samples were amplified and corrected together, so both groups would have been affected equally by any skew. A moderate but significant shortening of TCRB CDR3 length was observed in type 1 diabetes patients in all four CD4+ subsets. Naive, central memory and regulatory TCRB repertoires appeared more similar among patients than among healthy donors. HLA sub-analyses involved small numbers of individuals, so any influence of HLA type on TCRB rearrangement remained unresolved.

From each donor, a single peripheral blood sample of 100 to 150 mL on average was drawn into heparinised tubes. Using a panel that included CD45RO, CCR7, CD25, CD127, CD95 and CD27, naive, central memory, regulatory and stem cell-like memory CD4+ T cells were sorted on a BD FACSAria II. All sorted populations exceeded 98% purity. PBMCs were isolated right away by Lymphoprep density gradient centrifugation and were stained directly, without culture. So that batch effects would be minimized, each experiment stained and sorted samples in pairs, pairing one healthy donor with one patient. The entire isolated RNA was reverse transcribed using the High Capacity cDNA Reverse Transcription Kit, and thus expressed TCRB transcripts were sequenced. Deep immunoSEQ sequencing was performed on naive, central memory and regulatory T cell samples, with an average of roughly 3.5 million total reads per sample. Sorted cells were lysed in RLT buffer, and RNA was extracted using DNase-treated RNeasy Micro or Mini kits according to cell number. To prevent cross-contamination, every cell subset was processed on its own, while patient and healthy donor samples were processed together. TCRB sequences were amplified from cDNA with the immunoSEQ multiplex PCR, producing 87-bp fragments spanning the CDR3 region. Sequencing of the amplicons was done on the Illumina HiSeq platform. In the authors' own workflow: Synthetic template baselines were used to correct PCR bias computationally, reads within Hamming distance 2 were collapsed, and singletons that could not be merged were discarded. Reads were aligned to IMGT to assign V, D and J genes, CDR3 length, and insertions or deletions at six rearrangement sites. Clonotype counts were normalized to sorted cell number within each subset before computing true diversity and Gini coefficients with the tcR R package. Repertoire sharing was quantified using the overlap coefficient calculated on TCRB nucleotide sequences. The immuneACCESS repertoire file appears here via TCRdb, limited to in-frame rearrangements. These files lack a portion of the clones; in checked studies, under half of the deficit traces to unresolved V genes, and the cause of the others is not known. From that table come the V and J calls and clone size; the DNA was used to work out D and trimming. The sample table lists 300,000 to 350,000 clones, 12% to 15% of them with a count of one. The ten largest account for more than 6.5% of the sample.

CDR1 and CDR2, per the germline V gene, are SGHDT and YYEEEE. From its cysteine to its phenylalanine, the CDR3 spans 16 amino acids. Just CDR3 DNA is preserved here, 48 bases in frame from base 1. V is shortened by 0 bases, J by 3 bases, and the region joining them spans 15 bases. This receptor was identified in a man aged 25 to 45 in good health. The rearranged chain carries TRBV5-6 and TRBJ2-5; the D gene cannot be named for sure. The material sequenced was central memory CD4+ T cells from blood. The DNA is as follows: TGTGCCAGCAGCTTGGTTGGCGGCATGGGAAAAGAGACCCAGTACTTC. It codes for CASSLVGGMGKETQYF.